This TCR beta chain was observed in a study of OX40 agonist ivuxolimab in advanced cancers. Findings and limits, study-wide: Clones of CD4+ and CD8+ blood T cells grew by week 6 at doses of 0.1 to 3.0 mg/kg.

Sequenced by immunoSEQ multiplex PCR; TCRdb stores in-frame clones only, minus some. Here the sample spans around 51,000 clones, around 82% being singletons. A note on this clone: Its antigen is not known.

This CDR3 is built from 15 residues. Germline trimming cut 2 bases from V and 2 bases from J; bases unmatched to any gene: 2. CDR1 is ENHRY, CDR2 SYGVKD, per germline. The material sequenced was CD4+ or CD8+ T cells sorted from blood, taken in a trial of the OX40 agonist ivuxolimab. The TCR sequence derives from an adult with an advanced solid tumor such as melanoma, head and neck, liver or kidney cancer. The chain carries TRBV10-3 and TRBJ2-3; TRBD2 agrees at 9 bases. CDR3 DNA: TGTGCCATCAGTGAGCTAGCGGGGTACACAGATACGCAGTATTTT. Residues: CAISELAGYTDTQYF.